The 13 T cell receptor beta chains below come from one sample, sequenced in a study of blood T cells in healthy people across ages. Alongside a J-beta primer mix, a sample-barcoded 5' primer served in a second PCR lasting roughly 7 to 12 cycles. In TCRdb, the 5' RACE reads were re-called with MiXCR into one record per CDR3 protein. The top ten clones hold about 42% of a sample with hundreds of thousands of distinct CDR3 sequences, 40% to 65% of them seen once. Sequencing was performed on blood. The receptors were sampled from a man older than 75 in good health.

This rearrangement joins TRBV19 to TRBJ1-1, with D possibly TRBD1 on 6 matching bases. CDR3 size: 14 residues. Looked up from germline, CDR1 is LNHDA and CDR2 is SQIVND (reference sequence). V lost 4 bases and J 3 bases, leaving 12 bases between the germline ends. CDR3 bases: TGTGCCAGTAGTACCTCGGGGGGCGACACTGAAGCTTTCTTT. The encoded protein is CASSTSGGDTEAFF. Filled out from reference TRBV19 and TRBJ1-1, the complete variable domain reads DGGITQSPKYLFRKEGQNVTLSCEQNLNHDAMYWYRQDPGQGLRLIYYSQIVNDFQKGDIAEGYSVSREKKESFPLTVTSAQKNPTAFYLCASSTSGGDTEAFFGQGTRLTVV.

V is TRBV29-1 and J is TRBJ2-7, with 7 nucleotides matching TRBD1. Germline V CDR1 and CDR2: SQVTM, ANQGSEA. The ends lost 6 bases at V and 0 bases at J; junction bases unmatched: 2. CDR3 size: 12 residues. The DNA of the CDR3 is TGCAGCGTAGGACAGGTCTCCTACGAGCAGTACTTC. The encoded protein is CSVGQVSYEQYF.

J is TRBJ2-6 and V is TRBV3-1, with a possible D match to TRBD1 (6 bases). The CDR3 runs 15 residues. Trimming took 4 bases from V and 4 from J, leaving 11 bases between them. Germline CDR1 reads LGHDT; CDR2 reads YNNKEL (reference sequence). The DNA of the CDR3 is TGTGCCAGCAGCCTACAGGGTCCCGGGGCCAACGTCCTGACTTTC. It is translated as CASSLQGPGANVLTF.

The CDR3 loop reads CASSLSSGGTDSYNEQFF. CDR3 DNA sequence: TGTGCCAGCAGCTTATCAAGCGGGGGGACCGACTCCTACAATGAGCAGTTCTTC. The V gene is TRBV13, the J gene TRBJ2-1; 9 nucleotides align to TRBD2. V dropped 2 bases and J dropped 0; count of bases not matched to a gene: 8. Germline lookup yields CDR1 PRHDT and CDR2 FYEKMQ (reference sequence). The CDR3 length is 18 residues.

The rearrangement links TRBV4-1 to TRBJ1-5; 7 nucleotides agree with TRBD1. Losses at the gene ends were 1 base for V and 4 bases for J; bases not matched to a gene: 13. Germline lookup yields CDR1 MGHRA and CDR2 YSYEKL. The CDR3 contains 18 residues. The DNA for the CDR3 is TGCGCCAGCAGCCAAGGATGGGAGGGGGCGGTACGGAATCAGCCCCAGCATTTT. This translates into CASSQGWEGAVRNQPQHF.

The CDR3 sequence is CAWSPQGTGRQHF. The CDR3 coding sequence is TGTGCCTGGAGCCCTCAAGGGACGGGCCGACAGCATTTT. The chain is built from TRBV30 and TRBJ1-5; tentatively, D is TRBD1 (5 bases). Germline CDR1 reads GTSNPN; CDR2 reads SVGIG (reference sequence). Trimming took 3 bases from V and 13 from J, leaving 19 bases between them. There are 13 residues in the CDR3.

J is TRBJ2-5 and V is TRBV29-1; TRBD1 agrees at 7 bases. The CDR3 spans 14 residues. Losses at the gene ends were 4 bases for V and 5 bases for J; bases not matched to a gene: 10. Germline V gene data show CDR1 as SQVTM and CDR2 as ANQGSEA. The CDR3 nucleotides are TGCAGCGTTGGGGGACAGCTTAGGAGGGAGACCCAGTACTTC. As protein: CSVGGQLRRETQYF. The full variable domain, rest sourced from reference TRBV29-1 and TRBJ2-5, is SAVISQKPSRDICQRGTSLTIQCQVDSQVTMMFWYRQQPGQSLTLIATANQGSEATYESGFVIDKFPISRPNLTFSTLTVSNMSPEDSSIYLCSVGGQLRRETQYFGPGTRLLVL.

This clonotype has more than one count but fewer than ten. The CDR3 is CATSAAPSTDTQYF. In DNA, the CDR3 is TGTGCCACCAGTGCGGCTCCTAGCACAGATACGCAGTATTTT. V and J are TRBV24-1 and TRBJ2-3, with D unresolved. CDR3 length: 14 amino acids. Germline CDR1 is KGHDR and CDR2 is SFDVKD. V lost 5 bases, J lost 0 bases, and 8 bases lay in between.

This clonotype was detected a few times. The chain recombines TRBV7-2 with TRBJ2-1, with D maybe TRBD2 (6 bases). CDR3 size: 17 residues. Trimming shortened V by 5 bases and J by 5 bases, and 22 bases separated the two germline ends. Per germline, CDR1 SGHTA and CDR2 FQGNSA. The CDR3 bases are TGTGCCAGCAGCCTAAGAGGTAGCGGAGCTGGGGACAATGAGCAGTTCTTC. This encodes CASSLRGSGAGDNEQFF.

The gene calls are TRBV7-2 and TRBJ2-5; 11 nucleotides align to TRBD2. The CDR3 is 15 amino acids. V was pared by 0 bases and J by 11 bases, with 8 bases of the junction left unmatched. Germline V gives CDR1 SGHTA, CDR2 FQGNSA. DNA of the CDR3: TGTGCCAGCAGCTTAGCGGGACTAGCGGCGAATGAGCAGTACTTC. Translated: CASSLAGLAANEQYF. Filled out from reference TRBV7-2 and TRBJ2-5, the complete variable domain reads GAGVSQSPSNKVTEKGKDVELRCDPISGHTALYWYRQSLGQGLEFLIYFQGNSAPDKSGLPSDRFSAERTGGSVSTLTIQRTQQEDSAVYLCASSLAGLAANEQYFGPGTRLLVL.

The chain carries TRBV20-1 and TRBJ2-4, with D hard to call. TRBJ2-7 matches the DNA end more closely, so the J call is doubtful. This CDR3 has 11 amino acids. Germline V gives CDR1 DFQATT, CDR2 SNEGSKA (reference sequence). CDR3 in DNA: TGCAGTGCCAGCGTGAACTACGAGCAGTACTTC. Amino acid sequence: CSASVNYEQYF.

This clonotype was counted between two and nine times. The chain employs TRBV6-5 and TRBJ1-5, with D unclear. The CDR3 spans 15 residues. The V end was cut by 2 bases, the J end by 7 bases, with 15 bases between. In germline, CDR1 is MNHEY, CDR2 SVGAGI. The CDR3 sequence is CASSYTIGEDQPQHF. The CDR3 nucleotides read TGTGCCAGCAGTTACACGATTGGGGAAGACCAGCCCCAGCATTTT.

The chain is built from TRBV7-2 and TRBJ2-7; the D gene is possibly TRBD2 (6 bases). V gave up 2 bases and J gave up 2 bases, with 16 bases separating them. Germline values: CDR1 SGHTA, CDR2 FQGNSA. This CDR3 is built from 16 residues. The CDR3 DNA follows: TGTGCCAGCAGCTTAACCCCCGGGACTTATACCTACGAGCAGTACTTC. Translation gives CASSLTPGTYTYEQYF. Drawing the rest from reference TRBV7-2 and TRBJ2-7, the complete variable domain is GAGVSQSPSNKVTEKGKDVELRCDPISGHTALYWYRQSLGQGLEFLIYFQGNSAPDKSGLPSDRFSAERTGGSVSTLTIQRTQQEDSAVYLCASSLTPGTYTYEQYFGPGTRLTVT.